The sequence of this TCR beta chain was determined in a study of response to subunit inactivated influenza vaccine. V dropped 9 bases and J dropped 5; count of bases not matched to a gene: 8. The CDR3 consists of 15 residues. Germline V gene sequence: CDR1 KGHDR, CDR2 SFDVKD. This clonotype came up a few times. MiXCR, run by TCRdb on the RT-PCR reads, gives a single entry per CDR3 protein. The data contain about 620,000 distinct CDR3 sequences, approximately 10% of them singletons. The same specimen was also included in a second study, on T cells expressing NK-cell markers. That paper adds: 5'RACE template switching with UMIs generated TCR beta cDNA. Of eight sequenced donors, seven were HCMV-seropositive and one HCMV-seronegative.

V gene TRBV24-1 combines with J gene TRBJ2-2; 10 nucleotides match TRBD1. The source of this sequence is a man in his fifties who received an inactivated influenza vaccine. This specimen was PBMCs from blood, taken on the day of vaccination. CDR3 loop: CATGLGTGVTGELFF. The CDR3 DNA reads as TGTGCCACCGGGTTGGGGACAGGGGTGACCGGGGAGCTGTTTTTT.